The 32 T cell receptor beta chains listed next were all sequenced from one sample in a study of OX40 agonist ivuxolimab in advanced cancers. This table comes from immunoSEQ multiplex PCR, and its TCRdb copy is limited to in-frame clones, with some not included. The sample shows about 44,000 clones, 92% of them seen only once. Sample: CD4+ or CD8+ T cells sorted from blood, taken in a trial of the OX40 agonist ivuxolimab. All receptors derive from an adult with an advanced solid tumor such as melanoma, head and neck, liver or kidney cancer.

CDR3: CSVEGTSDEQFF. CDR3 nucleotides: TGCAGCGTGGAGGGGACTAGCGATGAGCAGTTCTTC. V gene TRBV29-1 combines with J gene TRBJ2-1; TRBD2 agrees at 10 bases. After removal of 6 bases from V and 8 bases from J, the junction contained 4 bases not matched to a gene. The CDR3 runs 12 residues. CDR1 is SQVTM, CDR2 ANQGSEA, per germline.

The DNA for the CDR3 is TGTGCCTCCTCCTTGGGACTAGCGGGACGGACGGGAGAGACCCAGTACTTC. Protein sequence: CASSLGLAGRTGETQYF. This sequence joins TRBV7-8 and TRBJ2-5; 13 bases are shared with TRBD2. This CDR3 is 17 amino acids long. Trimming removed 11 bases from V and 4 bases from J; junction bases left unmatched: 16. Germline V gives CDR1 SGHVS, CDR2 FQNEAQ.

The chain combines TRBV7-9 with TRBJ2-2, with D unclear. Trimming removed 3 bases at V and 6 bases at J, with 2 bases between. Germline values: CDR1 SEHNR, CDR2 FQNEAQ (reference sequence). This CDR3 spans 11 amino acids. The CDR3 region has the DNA TGTGCCAGCAGCTTCCCCGGGGAGCTGTTTTTT. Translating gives CASSFPGELFF.

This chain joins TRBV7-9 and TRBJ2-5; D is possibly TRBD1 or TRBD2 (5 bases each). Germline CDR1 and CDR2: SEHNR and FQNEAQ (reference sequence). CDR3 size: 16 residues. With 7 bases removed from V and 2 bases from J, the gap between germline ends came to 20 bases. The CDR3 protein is CASTTIPGRFQETQYF. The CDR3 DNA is TGTGCCAGCACCACAATCCCGGGACGGTTTCAAGAGACCCAGTACTTC.

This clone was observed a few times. The CDR3 is CASTPVGGTNQPQHF. The CDR3 coding sequence is TGTGCCAGTACTCCTGTGGGCGGAACCAATCAGCCCCAGCATTTT. The V and J genes are TRBV19 and TRBJ1-5; D is unclear. The germline V and J ends were trimmed by 7 bases and 3 bases, with 16 bases remaining between them. This CDR3 is built from 15 residues. Germline assignment: CDR1 LNHDA and CDR2 SQIVND (reference sequence).

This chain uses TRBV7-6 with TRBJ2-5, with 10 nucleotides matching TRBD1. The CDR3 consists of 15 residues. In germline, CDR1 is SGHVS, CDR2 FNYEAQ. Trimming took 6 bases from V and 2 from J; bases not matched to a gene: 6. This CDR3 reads CASRRDRGLQETQYF. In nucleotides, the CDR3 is TGTGCCAGCAGAAGAGACAGGGGGCTTCAAGAGACCCAGTACTTC. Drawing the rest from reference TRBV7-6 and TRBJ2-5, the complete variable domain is GAGVSQSPRYKVTKRGQDVALRCDPISGHVSLYWYRQALGQGPEFLTYFNYEAQQDKSGLPNDRFSAERPEGSISTLTIQRTEQRDSAMYRCASRRDRGLQETQYFGPGTRLLVL.

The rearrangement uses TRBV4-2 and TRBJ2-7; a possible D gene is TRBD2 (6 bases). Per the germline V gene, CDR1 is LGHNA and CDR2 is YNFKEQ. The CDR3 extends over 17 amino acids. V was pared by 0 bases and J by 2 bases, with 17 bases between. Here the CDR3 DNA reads TGTGCCAGCAGCCAAGAGAAGGCGGGACTGATCGCCTACGAGCAGTACTTC. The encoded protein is CASSQEKAGLIAYEQYF.

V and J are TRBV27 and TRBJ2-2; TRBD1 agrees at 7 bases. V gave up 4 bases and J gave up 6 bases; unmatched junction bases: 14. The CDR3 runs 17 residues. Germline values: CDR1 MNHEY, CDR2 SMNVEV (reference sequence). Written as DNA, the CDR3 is TGTGCCAGCAGTTCCGATGCTGTGGCAGGGGGAGCCGGGGAGCTGTTTTTT. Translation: CASSSDAVAGGAGELFF.

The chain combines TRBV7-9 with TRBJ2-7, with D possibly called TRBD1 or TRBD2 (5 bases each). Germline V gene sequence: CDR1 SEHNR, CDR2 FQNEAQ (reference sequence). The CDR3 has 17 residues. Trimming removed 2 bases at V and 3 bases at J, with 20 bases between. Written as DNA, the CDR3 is TGTGCCAGCAGCTTAAACCAGGGAGCAGGGATTCTCTACGAGCAGTACTTC. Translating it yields CASSLNQGAGILYEQYF.

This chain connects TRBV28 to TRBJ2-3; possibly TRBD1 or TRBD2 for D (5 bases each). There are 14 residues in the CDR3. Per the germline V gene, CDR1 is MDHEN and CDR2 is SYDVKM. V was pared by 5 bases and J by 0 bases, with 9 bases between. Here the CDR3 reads CASSPWGSTDTQYF. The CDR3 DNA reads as TGTGCCAGCAGTCCTTGGGGGAGCACAGATACGCAGTATTTT. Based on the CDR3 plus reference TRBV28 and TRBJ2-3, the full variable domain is DVKVTQSSRYLVKRTGEKVFLECVQDMDHENMFWYRQDPGLGLRLIYFSYDVKMKEKGDIPEGYSVSREKKERFSLILESASTNQTSMYLCASSPWGSTDTQYFGPGTRLTVL.

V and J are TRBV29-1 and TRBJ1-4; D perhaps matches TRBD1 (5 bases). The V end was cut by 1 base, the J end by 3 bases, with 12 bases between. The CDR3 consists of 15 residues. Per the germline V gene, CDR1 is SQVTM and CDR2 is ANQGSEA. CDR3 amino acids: CSVEVRANPNEKLFF. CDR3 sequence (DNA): TGCAGCGTTGAAGTCAGGGCAAATCCTAATGAAAAACTGTTTTTT. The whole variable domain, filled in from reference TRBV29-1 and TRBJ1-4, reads SAVISQKPSRDICQRGTSLTIQCQVDSQVTMMFWYRQQPGQSLTLIATANQGSEATYESGFVIDKFPISRPNLTFSTLTVSNMSPEDSSIYLCSVEVRANPNEKLFFGSGTQLSVL.

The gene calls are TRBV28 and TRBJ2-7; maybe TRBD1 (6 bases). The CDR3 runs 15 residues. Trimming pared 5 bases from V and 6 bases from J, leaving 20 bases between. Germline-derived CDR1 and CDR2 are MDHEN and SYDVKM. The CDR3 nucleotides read TGTGCCAGCAGTGACCGGGACACCTCCCCTCTCGAGCAGTACTTC. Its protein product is CASSDRDTSPLEQYF.

The CDR3 loop reads CASRGTGGAGFF. The CDR3 DNA reads as TGTGCCAGCAGGGGGACAGGGGGCGCGGGTTTCTTT. The chain uses TRBV6-1 and TRBJ1-1; the match to TRBD1 covers 12 bases. This CDR3 is 12 amino acids long. The germline V gene has CDR1 MNHNS and CDR2 SASEGT. V was clipped by 6 bases and J by 13 bases; unmatched bases: 6.

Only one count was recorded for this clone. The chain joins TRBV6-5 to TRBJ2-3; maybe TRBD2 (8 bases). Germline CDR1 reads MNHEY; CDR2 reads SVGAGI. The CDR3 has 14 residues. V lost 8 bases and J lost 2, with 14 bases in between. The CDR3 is CASGTAGATDTQYF. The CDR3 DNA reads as TGTGCCAGCGGGACAGCGGGAGCCACAGATACGCAGTATTTT.

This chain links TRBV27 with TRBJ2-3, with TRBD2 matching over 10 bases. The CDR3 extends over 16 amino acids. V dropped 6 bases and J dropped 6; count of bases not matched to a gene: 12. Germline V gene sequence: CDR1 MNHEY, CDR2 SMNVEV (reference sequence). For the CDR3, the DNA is TGTGCCAGCAGCTGGAGACTAGCGGGTAGTTTCGATACGCAGTATTTT. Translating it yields CASSWRLAGSFDTQYF.

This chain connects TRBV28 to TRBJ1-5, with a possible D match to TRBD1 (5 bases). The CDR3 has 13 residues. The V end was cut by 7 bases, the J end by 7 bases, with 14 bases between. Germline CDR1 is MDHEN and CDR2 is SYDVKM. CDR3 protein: CASNTGGRQPQHF. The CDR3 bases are TGTGCCAGCAACACTGGGGGACGACAGCCCCAGCATTTT.

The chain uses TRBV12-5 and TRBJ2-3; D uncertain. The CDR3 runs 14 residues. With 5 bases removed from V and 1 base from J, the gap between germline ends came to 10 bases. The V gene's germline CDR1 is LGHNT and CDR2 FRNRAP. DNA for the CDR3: TGTGCTAGTGGTCATACCCAAGGCACAGATACGCAGTATTTT. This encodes CASGHTQGTDTQYF. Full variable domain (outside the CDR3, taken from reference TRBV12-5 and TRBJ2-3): DARVTQTPRHKVTEMGQEVTMRCQPILGHNTVFWYRQTMMQGLELLAYFRNRAPLDDSGMPKDRFSAEMPDATLATLKIQPSEPRDSAVYFCASGHTQGTDTQYFGPGTRLTVL.

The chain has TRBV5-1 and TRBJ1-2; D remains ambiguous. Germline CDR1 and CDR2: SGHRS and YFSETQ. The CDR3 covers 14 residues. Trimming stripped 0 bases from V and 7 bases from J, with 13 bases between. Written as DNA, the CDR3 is TGCGCCAGCAGCTTGGAGAGCGGGGTCAGTGGCTACACCTTC. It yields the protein CASSLESGVSGYTF.

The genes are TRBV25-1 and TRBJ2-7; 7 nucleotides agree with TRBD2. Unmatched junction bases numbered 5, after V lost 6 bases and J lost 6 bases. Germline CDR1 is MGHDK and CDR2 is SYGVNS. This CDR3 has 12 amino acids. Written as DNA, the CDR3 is TGTGCCAGCAGGGCGGGGGTTCTCGAGCAGTACTTC. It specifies CASRAGVLEQYF.

As DNA, the CDR3 is TGTGCCAGCAACCCCACAGGACCCTATGGCTACACCTTC. Amino acid sequence: CASNPTGPYGYTF. The rearrangement joins TRBV28 to TRBJ1-2, with D maybe TRBD1 (5 bases). The germline gives CDR1 MDHEN, CDR2 SYDVKM. Trimming removed 7 bases at V and 4 bases at J, with 13 bases between. CDR3 length: 13 residues.

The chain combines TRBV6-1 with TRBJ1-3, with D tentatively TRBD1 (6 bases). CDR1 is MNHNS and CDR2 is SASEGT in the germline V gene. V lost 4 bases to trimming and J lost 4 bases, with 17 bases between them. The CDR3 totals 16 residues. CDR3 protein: CASSGGTFASGNTIYF. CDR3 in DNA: TGTGCCAGCAGTGGGGGGACATTCGCGTCGGGAAACACCATATATTTT.

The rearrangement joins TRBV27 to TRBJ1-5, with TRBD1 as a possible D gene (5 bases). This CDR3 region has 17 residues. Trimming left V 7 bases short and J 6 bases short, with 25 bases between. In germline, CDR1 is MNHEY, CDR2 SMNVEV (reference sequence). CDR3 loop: CASTKTKGKSEGQPQHF. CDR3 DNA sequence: TGTGCCAGCACCAAAACAAAGGGGAAATCCGAGGGTCAGCCCCAGCATTTT.

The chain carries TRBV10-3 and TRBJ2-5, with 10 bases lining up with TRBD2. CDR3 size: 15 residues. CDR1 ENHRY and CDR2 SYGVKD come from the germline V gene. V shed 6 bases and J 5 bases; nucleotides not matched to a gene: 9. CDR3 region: CAIRGLGTSVETQYF. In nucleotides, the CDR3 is TGTGCCATCAGGGGTTTGGGGACTAGCGTTGAGACCCAGTACTTC.

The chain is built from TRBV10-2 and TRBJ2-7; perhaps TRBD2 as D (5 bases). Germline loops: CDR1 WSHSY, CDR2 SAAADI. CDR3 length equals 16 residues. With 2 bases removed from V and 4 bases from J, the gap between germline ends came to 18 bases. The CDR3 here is CASSEPPRAGFYEQYF. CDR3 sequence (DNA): TGCGCCAGCAGTGAGCCTCCCCGGGCGGGTTTTTACGAGCAGTACTTC.

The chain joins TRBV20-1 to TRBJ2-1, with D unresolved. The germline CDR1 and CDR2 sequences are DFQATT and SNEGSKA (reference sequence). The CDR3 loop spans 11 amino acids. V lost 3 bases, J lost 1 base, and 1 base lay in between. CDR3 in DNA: TGCAGTGCTAGTTCCTACAATGAGCAGTTCTTC. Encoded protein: CSASSYNEQFF.

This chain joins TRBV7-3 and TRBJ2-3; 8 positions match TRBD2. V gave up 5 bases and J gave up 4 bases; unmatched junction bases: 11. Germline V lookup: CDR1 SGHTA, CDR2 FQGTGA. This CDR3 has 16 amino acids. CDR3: CASSLLAGLGSDTQYF. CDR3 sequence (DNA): TGTGCCAGCAGCCTATTAGCGGGATTAGGCTCAGATACGCAGTATTTT.

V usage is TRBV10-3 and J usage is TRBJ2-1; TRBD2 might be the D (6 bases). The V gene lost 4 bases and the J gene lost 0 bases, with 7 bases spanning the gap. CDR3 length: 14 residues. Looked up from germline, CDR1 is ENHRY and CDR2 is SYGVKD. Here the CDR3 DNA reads TGTGCCATCAGTGGAGCGGGCTCCTACAATGAGCAGTTCTTC. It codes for CAISGAGSYNEQFF.

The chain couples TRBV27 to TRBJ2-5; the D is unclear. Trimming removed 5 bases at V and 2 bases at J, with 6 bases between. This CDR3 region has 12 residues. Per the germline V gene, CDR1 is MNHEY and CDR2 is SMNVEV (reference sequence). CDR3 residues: CASSPNQETQYF. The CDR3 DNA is TGTGCCAGCAGTCCGAATCAAGAGACCCAGTACTTC.

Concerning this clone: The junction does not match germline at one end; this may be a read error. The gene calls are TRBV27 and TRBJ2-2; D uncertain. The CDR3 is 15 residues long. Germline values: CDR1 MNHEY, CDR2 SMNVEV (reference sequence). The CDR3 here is CASTLDSSNTGELFF. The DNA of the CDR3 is TGTGCCAGCACTTTAGACTCGTCGAACACCGGGGAGCTGTTTTTT.

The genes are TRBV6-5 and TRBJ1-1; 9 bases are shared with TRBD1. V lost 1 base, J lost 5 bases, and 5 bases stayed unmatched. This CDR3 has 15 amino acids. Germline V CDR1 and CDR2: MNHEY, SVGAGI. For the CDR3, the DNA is TGTGCCAGCAGTTACTGGGACAGGGTCCGGACTGAAGCTTTCTTT. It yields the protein CASSYWDRVRTEAFF.

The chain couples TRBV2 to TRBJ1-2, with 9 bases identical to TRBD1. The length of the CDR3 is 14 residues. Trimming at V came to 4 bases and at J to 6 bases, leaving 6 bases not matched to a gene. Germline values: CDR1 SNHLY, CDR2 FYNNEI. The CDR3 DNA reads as TGTGCCAGCAGTGGGACAGGGGATCAGCATGGCTACACCTTC. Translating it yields CASSGTGDQHGYTF.

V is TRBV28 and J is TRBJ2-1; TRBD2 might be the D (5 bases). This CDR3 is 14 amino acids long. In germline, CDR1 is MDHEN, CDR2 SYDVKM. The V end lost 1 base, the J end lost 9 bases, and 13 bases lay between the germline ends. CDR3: CASSLFEGGSEQFF. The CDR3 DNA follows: TGTGCCAGCAGTTTATTCGAGGGTGGGTCTGAGCAGTTCTTC.